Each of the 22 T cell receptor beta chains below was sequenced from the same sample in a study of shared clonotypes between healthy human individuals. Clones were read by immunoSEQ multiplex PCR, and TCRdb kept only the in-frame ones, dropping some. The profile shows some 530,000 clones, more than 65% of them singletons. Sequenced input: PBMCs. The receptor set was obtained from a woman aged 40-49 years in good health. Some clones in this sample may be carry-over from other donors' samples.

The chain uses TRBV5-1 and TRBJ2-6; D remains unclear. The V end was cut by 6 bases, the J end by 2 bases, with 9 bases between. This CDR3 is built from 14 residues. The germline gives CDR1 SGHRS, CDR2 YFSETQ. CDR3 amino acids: CASTELAGANVLTF. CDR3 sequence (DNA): TGCGCCAGCACCGAGCTAGCTGGGGCCAACGTCCTGACTTTC.

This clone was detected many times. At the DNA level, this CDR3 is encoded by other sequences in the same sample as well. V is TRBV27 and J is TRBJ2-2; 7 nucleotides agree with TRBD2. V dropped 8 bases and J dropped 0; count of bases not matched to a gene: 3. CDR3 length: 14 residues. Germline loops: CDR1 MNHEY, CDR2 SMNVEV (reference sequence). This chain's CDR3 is CASRGLTNTGELFF. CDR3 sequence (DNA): TGTGCCAGCCGGGGACTAACGAACACCGGGGAGCTGTTTTTT.

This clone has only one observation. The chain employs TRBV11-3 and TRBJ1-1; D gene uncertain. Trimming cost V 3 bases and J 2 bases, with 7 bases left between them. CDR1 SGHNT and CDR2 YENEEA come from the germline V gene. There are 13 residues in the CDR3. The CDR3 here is CASSFRLNTEAFF. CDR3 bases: TGTGCCAGCAGCTTTCGATTAAACACTGAAGCTTTCTTT. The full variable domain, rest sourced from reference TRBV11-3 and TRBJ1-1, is EAGVVQSPRYKIIEKKQPVAFWCNPISGHNTLYWYLQNLGQGPELLIRYENEEAVDDSQLPKDRFSAERLKGVDSTLKIQPAELGDSAVYLCASSFRLNTEAFFGQGTRLTVV.

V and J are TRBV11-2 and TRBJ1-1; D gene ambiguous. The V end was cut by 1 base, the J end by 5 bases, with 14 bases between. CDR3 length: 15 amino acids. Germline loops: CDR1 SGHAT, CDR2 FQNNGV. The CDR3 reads CASSLALVGRTEAFF. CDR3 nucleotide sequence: TGTGCCAGCAGCTTAGCCTTGGTTGGGAGGACTGAAGCTTTCTTT. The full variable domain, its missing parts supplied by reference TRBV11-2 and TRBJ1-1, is EAGVAQSPRYKIIEKRQSVAFWCNPISGHATLYWYQQILGQGPKLLIQFQNNGVVDDSQLPKDRFSAERLKGVDSTLKIQPAKLEDSAVYLCASSLALVGRTEAFFGQGTRLTVV.

CDR3 loop: CASSPSGAGNTEAFF. CDR3 DNA: TGCGCCAGCAGCCCCTCAGGGGCAGGGAACACTGAAGCTTTCTTT. The chain employs TRBV5-1 and TRBJ1-1, with D perhaps TRBD1 (6 bases). Germline lookup yields CDR1 SGHRS and CDR2 YFSETQ. V was trimmed by 4 bases and J by 1 base, leaving 14 bases between them. This CDR3 comprises 15 residues.

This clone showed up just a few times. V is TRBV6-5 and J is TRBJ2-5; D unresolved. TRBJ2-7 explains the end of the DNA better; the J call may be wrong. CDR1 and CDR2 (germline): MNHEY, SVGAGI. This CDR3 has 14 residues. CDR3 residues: CASRVSTATYEQYF. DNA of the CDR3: TGTGCCAGCAGGGTATCGACTGCGACCTACGAGCAGTACTTC.

For the CDR3, the DNA is TGTGCCAGTAAGGACAGGGGGTATCAGCCCCAGCATTTT. It yields the protein CASKDRGYQPQHF. The chain employs TRBV19 and TRBJ1-5, with TRBD1 matching 10 bases. CDR3 length: 13 residues. After removal of 7 bases from V and 5 bases from J, the junction contained 2 bases not matched to a gene. Per germline, CDR1 LNHDA and CDR2 SQIVND (reference sequence).

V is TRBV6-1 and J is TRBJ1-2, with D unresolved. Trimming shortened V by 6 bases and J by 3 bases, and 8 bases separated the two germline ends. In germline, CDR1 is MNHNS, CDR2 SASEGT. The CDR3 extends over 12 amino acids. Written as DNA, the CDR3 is TGTGCCAGCAGCCGGACGGACTATGGCTACACCTTC. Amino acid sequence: CASSRTDYGYTF.

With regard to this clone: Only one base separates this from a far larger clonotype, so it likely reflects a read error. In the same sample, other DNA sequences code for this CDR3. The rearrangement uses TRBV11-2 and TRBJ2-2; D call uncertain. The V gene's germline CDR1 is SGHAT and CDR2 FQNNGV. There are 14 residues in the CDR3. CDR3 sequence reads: CASSLFQNTGELFF. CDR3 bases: TGTGCCAGCAGCTTATTTCAGAACACAGGGGAGCTGTTTTTT.

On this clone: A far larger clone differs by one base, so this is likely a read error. The chain's CDR3 is CASRYQGTGYDYTF. The CDR3 DNA is TGTGCCAGCAGATATCAGGGGACTGGCTATGACTACACCTTC. The chain employs TRBV28 and TRBJ1-2; a weak D match, TRBD1 (6 bases). The germline gives CDR1 MDHEN, CDR2 SYDVKM. The CDR3 is 14 amino acids.

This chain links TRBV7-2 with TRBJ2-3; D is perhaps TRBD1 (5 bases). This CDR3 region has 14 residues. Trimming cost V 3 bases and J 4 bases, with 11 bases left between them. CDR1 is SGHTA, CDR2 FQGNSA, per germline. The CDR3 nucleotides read TGTGCCAGCAGCTTGGGGCGGCACGCAGATACGCAGTATTTT. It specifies CASSLGRHADTQYF.

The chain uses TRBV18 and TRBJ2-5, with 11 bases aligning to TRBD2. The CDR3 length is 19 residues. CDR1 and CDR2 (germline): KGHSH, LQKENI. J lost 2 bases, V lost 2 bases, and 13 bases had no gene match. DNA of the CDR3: TGTGCCAGCTCACCAACGGCTAGCGGGAGGCCCACTGATCAAGAGACCCAGTACTTC. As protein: CASSPTASGRPTDQETQYF. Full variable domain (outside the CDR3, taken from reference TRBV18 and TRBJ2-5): NAGVMQNPRHLVRRRGQEARLRCSPMKGHSHVYWYRQLPEEGLKFMVYLQKENIIDESGMPKERFSAEFPKEGPSILRIQQVVRGDSAAYFCASSPTASGRPTDQETQYFGPGTRLLVL.

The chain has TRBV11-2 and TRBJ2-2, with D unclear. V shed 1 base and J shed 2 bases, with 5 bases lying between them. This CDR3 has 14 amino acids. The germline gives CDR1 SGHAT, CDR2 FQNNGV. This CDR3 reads CASSLGRNTGELFF. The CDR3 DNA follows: TGTGCCAGCAGCTTAGGGCGCAACACCGGGGAGCTGTTTTTT.

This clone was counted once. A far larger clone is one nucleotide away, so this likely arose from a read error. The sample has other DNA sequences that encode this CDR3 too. The CDR3 DNA follows: TGTGCCAGCAGCAGAGGTAGCAGTTACTCCTACGAGCAGTACTTC. Its protein product is CASSRGSSYSYEQYF. The chain carries TRBV5-4 and TRBJ2-7; unclear D gene. Trimming stripped 4 bases from V and 0 bases from J, with 14 bases between. This CDR3 has 15 residues. Germline assignment: CDR1 SGHNT and CDR2 YYREEE (reference sequence).

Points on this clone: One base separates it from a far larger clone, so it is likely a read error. CDR3 sequence: CANRRGRDREEAFF. CDR3 sequence (DNA): TGTGCCAATAGACGGGGGCGGGACAGGGAAGAAGCTTTCTTT. The rearrangement uses TRBV19 and TRBJ1-1, with 9 nucleotides matching TRBD1. V gave up 10 bases and J gave up 8 bases; unmatched junction bases: 14. Germline assignment: CDR1 LNHDA and CDR2 SQIVND (reference sequence). This CDR3 spans 14 amino acids. The full variable domain, in which reference TRBV19 and TRBJ1-1 provide the parts outside the CDR3, is DGGITQSPKYLFRKEGQNVTLSCEQNLNHDAMYWYRQDPGQGLRLIYYSQIVNDFQKGDIAEGYSVSREKKESFPLTVTSAQKNPTAFYLCANRRGRDREEAFFGQGTRLTVV.

CDR3 DNA: TGTGCCAGCAGCCCTCCTCAGGGGGCAGGCACTAATGAAAAACTGTTTTTT. Protein product: CASSPPQGAGTNEKLFF. The V and J genes are TRBV4-2 and TRBJ1-4; 8 bases map to TRBD1. Germline lookup yields CDR1 LGHNA and CDR2 YNFKEQ. V shed 4 bases, J shed 2 bases, and the junction held 9 bases outside the gene matches. The CDR3 runs 17 residues.

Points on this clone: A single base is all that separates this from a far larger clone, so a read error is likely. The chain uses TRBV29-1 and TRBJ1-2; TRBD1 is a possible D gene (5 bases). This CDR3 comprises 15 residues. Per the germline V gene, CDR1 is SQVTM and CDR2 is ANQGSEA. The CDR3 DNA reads TGCAGCGTTGAAGTATTAGGGCAGGGATACTATTGCTACACCTTC. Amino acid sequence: CSVEVLGQGYYCYTF.

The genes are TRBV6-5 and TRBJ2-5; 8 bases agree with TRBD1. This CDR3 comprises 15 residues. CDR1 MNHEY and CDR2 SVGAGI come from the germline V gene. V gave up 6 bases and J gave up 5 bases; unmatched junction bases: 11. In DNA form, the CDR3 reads TGTGCCAGCAGCACGACAGGGGAATTCGGGGAGACCCAGTACTTC. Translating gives CASSTTGEFGETQYF.

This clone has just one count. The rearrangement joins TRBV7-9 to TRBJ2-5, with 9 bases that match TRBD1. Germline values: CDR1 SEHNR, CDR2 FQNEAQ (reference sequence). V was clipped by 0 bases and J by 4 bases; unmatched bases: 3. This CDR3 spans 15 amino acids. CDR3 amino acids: CASSLAKTGGETQYF. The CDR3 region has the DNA TGTGCCAGCAGCTTAGCGAAGACAGGGGGAGAGACCCAGTACTTC.

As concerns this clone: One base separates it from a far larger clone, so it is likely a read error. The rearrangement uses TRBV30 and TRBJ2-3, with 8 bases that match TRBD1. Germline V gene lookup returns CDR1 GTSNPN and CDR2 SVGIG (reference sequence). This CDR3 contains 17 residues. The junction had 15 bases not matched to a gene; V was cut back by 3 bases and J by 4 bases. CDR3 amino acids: CAWSLIGTGGEADTQYF. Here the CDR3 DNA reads TGTGCCTGGAGCTTAATTGGGACAGGTGGAGAAGCAGATACGCAGTATTTT.

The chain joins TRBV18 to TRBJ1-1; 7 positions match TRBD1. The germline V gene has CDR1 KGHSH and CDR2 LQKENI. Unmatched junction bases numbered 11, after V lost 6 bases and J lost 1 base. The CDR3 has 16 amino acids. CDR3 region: CASSQGQGEGNTEAFF. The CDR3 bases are TGTGCCAGCTCCCAAGGGCAGGGGGAAGGGAACACTGAAGCTTTCTTT. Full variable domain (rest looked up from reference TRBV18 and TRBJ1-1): NAGVMQNPRHLVRRRGQEARLRCSPMKGHSHVYWYRQLPEEGLKFMVYLQKENIIDESGMPKERFSAEFPKEGPSILRIQQVVRGDSAAYFCASSQGQGEGNTEAFFGQGTRLTVV.

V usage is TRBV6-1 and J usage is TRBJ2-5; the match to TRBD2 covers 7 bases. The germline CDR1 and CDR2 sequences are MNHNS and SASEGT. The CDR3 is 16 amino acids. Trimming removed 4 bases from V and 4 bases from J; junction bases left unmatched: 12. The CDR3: CASSVTSDSLGETQYF. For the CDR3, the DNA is TGTGCCAGCAGTGTAACTAGCGACTCCCTGGGAGAGACCCAGTACTTC.